These 5 T cell receptor beta chains came from one sample sequenced in a study of T cells after posttransplantation cyclophosphamide. TCRdb keeps only in-frame clones here, not all; method: immunoSEQ multiplex PCR. The sample lists about 9,800 clones; around 90% were seen once. Control samples came 1 year after myeloablative marrow transplants with methotrexate plus calcineurin inhibitor. The sequences come from PBMCs, collected almost 450 days after allogeneic stem cell transplant with calcineurin inhibitor and methotrexate. The receptors were gathered from a male patient aged 50 or older who received an allogeneic stem cell transplant from an unrelated donor, was CMV-positive, and had chronic GVHD only. Certain T cells may be donor cells from the graft.

The gene calls are TRBV10-2 and TRBJ2-5, with TRBD2 identical over 7 bases. The J call could be wrong; TRBJ2-7 is a better fit for the DNA end. Per germline, CDR1 WSHSY and CDR2 SAAADI. The CDR3 loop spans 14 amino acids. CDR3 DNA sequence: TGCGCCAGCAAGATTAGCGGGCGGCAATACGAGCAGTACTTC. The encoded protein is CASKISGRQYEQYF.

The chain carries TRBV5-4 and TRBJ1-2, with a weak D call TRBD1 (5 bases). CDR1 is SGHNT and CDR2 is YYREEE in the germline V gene (reference sequence). The V and J ends lost 0 bases and 5 bases respectively, with 11 bases between them. The CDR3 is made up of 14 amino acids. CDR3 coding DNA: TGTGCCAGCAGCTTGGACGGGGGAGGGTATGGCTACACCTTC. Translated, it gives CASSLDGGGYGYTF.

The chain uses TRBV9 and TRBJ1-2; 8 bases are shared with TRBD1. Trimming cost V 5 bases and J 1 base; bases outside gene matches: 13. Germline loops: CDR1 SGDLS, CDR2 YYNGEE. The CDR3 is 17 residues long. The CDR3 is CASSPGGGQGLNYGYTF. CDR3 sequence (DNA): TGTGCCAGCAGTCCAGGGGGAGGACAGGGTCTTAACTATGGCTACACCTTC.

V usage is TRBV5-1 and J usage is TRBJ1-4, with D perhaps matching TRBD1 (6 bases). Germline values: CDR1 SGHRS, CDR2 YFSETQ. The CDR3 spans 15 residues. V was pared by 0 bases and J by 8 bases, with 14 bases between. The DNA of the CDR3 is TGCGCCAGCAGCTTGGGGCCAGGGGCTCGGGAAAAACTGTTTTTT. Its translation is CASSLGPGAREKLFF.

The chain has TRBV5-6 and TRBJ1-4; D remains unclear. Germline CDR1 and CDR2: SGHDT and YYEEEE. Trimming removed 0 bases from V and 0 bases from J, with 9 bases in between. The CDR3 runs 16 residues. The chain's CDR3 is CASSLGVVTTNEKLFF. In nucleotides, the CDR3 is TGTGCCAGCAGCTTGGGCGTTGTTACAACTAATGAAAAACTGTTTTTT.